Sequencing of this T cell receptor beta chain was carried out in a study of shared clonotypes between healthy human individuals. The CDR3 runs to 15 residues. The V and J ends lost 0 bases and 5 bases respectively, with 17 bases between them. The germline gives CDR1 GTSNPN, CDR2 SVGIG (reference sequence). Only in-frame clones appear in the TCRdb table, and some are missing; sequencing was by immunoSEQ multiplex PCR. The profile covers more than 150,000 clones, with 65% to 70% appearing a single time and roughly 10% taken by the ten largest. This rearrangement joins TRBV30 to TRBJ2-7, with D possibly matching TRBD2 (6 bases). Sequenced material: memory CD4+ T cells sorted from blood. Subset here: CD45RA-negative fraction. The origin of this receptor is a man aged 25 to 40 in good health. Here the CDR3 DNA reads TGTGCCTGGAGTGTAGACGGGAGCTCTCGGGACGAGCAGTACTTC. Amino acids: CAWSVDGSSRDEQYF.